The 18 T cell receptor beta chains reported below all come from one sample, sequenced in a study of T-cell memory formation after mild COVID-19. Via MiXCR, TCRdb re-called the 5' RACE reads, giving one row per CDR3 protein. The repertoire includes 450,000 to 650,000 distinct CDR3 sequences, approximately 20% of them detected once, and approximately 13% sits in the top ten. Sequencing was done on a sample of PBMCs or a T cell subset sorted from them (not recorded which). These TCRs come from an adult woman who had mild COVID-19 (a few samples of this study predate the infection). Cell type and time point are not known.

This clonotype was seen only a few times. The genes are TRBV7-9 and TRBJ2-3, with D perhaps matching TRBD2 (6 bases). CDR1 and CDR2 from the germline V gene are SEHNR and FQNEAQ (reference sequence). This CDR3 comprises 17 residues. Trimming took off 2 bases at V and 0 bases at J, with 15 bases between the two ends. The CDR3 loop reads CASSLPDYSPSTDTQYF. The CDR3 DNA reads TGTGCCAGCAGCTTACCGGACTACTCGCCGAGCACAGATACGCAGTATTTT.

The chain combines TRBV15 with TRBJ2-1; possibly TRBD2 for D (5 bases). The CDR3 has 18 residues. V lost 0 bases to trimming and J lost 0 bases, with 15 bases between them. Germline lookup yields CDR1 LNHNV and CDR2 YYDKDF (reference sequence). The CDR3 nucleotides read TGTGCCACCAGCAGAGATTTACCTAGCTCTAGCTCCTACAATGAGCAGTTCTTC. Translation gives CATSRDLPSSSSYNEQFF.

The genes are TRBV7-6 and TRBJ2-1; 9 bases fit TRBD1. The CDR3 totals 17 residues. Germline CDR1 reads SGHVS; CDR2 reads FNYEAQ. The ends lost 2 bases at V and 6 bases at J; junction bases unmatched: 11. The CDR3 loop is CASSLLGWGQGRNEQFF. CDR3 sequence (DNA): TGTGCCAGCAGCTTACTTGGCTGGGGACAGGGACGCAATGAGCAGTTCTTC.

This clonotype was detected a few times. The chain couples TRBV9 to TRBJ1-1, with D possibly being TRBD1 (5 bases). The CDR3 sequence is 13 residues long. The germline V gene has CDR1 SGDLS and CDR2 YYNGEE. Trimming took 4 bases from V and 1 from J, leaving 8 bases between them. The CDR3 DNA reads as TGTGCCAGCAGCACGACAGCGAACACTGAAGCTTTCTTT. Translation: CASSTTANTEAFF.

This chain connects TRBV6-2 or TRBV6-3 to TRBJ2-1; possibly TRBD2 for D (6 bases). From germline, CDR1 is MNHEY and CDR2 SVGEGT. V was cut by 10 bases and J by 7 bases, with 17 bases left in between. This CDR3 has 13 amino acids. CDR3 DNA sequence: TGTGCCACCATGCAAATTGGGGGGAATGAGCAGTTCTTC. This sequence encodes CATMQIGGNEQFF.

J is TRBJ2-1 and V is TRBV14; D possibly corresponds to TRBD1 (6 bases). Trimming stripped 4 bases from V and 0 bases from J, with 10 bases between. The CDR3 sequence is 15 residues long. Germline values: CDR1 SGHDN, CDR2 FVKESK. In DNA, the CDR3 is TGTGCCAGCAGCCGACAGGTGCTCTCCTACAATGAGCAGTTCTTC. This translates into CASSRQVLSYNEQFF.

This clonotype turned up a few times. The chain uses TRBV7-6 and TRBJ2-7, with 9 positions matching TRBD1. The CDR3 covers 15 residues. The germline V gene has CDR1 SGHVS and CDR2 FNYEAQ. The trim removed 2 bases at V and 5 bases at J, leaving 7 bases unmatched. CDR3 loop: CASSLRRDRVHEQYF. CDR3 nucleotide sequence: TGTGCCAGCAGCTTAAGGAGGGACAGGGTCCACGAGCAGTACTTC.

This clonotype was seen many times. The rearrangement joins TRBV27 to TRBJ2-1; D uncertain. CDR1 is MNHEY, CDR2 SMNVEV, per germline (reference sequence). CDR3 length: 16 amino acids. Trimming removed 0 bases from V and 0 bases from J, with 9 bases in between. The CDR3 sequence: CASSLSEYSSYNEQFF. DNA for the CDR3: TGTGCCAGCAGTTTATCGGAGTACAGCTCCTACAATGAGCAGTTCTTC.

This clonotype was seen more than once but under ten times. The chain carries TRBV7-6 and TRBJ2-7; D perhaps matches TRBD1 (5 bases). Germline V gene sequence: CDR1 SGHVS, CDR2 FNYEAQ. The CDR3 runs 15 residues. The germline V and J ends were trimmed by 5 bases and 3 bases, with 17 bases remaining between them. In DNA form, the CDR3 reads TGTGCCAGCAGCCCCGCCGCGTCAGGGAACTACGAGCAGTACTTC. It specifies CASSPAASGNYEQYF.

V gene TRBV2 combines with J gene TRBJ2-1, with D perhaps given as TRBD1 or TRBD2 (6 bases each). The CDR3 is made up of 14 amino acids. Germline V lookup: CDR1 SNHLY, CDR2 FYNNEI. The V end was cut by 6 bases, the J end by 4 bases, with 13 bases between. The CDR3 DNA sequence: TGTGCCAGCAGGCAGGGGACTTTTTACAATGAGCAGTTCTTC. It translates to CASRQGTFYNEQFF. The whole variable domain, remainder taken from reference TRBV2 and TRBJ2-1, is EPEVTQTPSHQVTQMGQEVILRCVPISNHLYFYWYRQILGQKVEFLVSFYNNEISEKSEIFDDQFSVERPDGSNFTLKIRSTKLEDSAMYFCASRQGTFYNEQFFGPGTRLTVL.

V and J are TRBV7-2 and TRBJ2-5; D tentatively reads TRBD1 or TRBD2 (6 bases each). V was trimmed by 3 bases and J by 4 bases, leaving 12 bases between them. This CDR3 is built from 14 residues. CDR1 and CDR2 from the germline V gene are SGHTA and FQGNSA. CDR3 protein: CASSFWGAVETQYF. CDR3 in DNA: TGTGCCAGCAGCTTTTGGGGGGCGGTAGAGACCCAGTACTTC.

This clonotype was picked up a small number of times. The chain joins TRBV29-1 to TRBJ2-7; D is undetermined. The length of the CDR3 is 12 residues. Germline V CDR1 and CDR2: SQVTM, ANQGSEA. The V end lost 6 bases, the J end lost 1 base, and 10 bases lay between the germline ends. CDR3 DNA sequence: TGCAGCGTGGCAACAGATTCCTACGAGCAGTACTTC. Translating gives CSVATDSYEQYF.

This clonotype was seen only a few times. The V gene is TRBV12-3 or TRBV12-4, the J gene TRBJ2-5, with 10 bases identical to TRBD1. The CDR3 loop spans 13 amino acids. V gave up 7 bases and J gave up 9 bases; unmatched junction bases: 8. This chain's CDR3 is CASTPGTGDAQYF. The CDR3 bases are TGTGCCAGCACCCCCGGGACAGGGGATGCCCAGTACTTC.

This clonotype was counted a few times. The chain has TRBV2 and TRBJ1-1; TRBD1 aligns across 8 bases. Germline trimming cut 2 bases from V and 3 bases from J; bases unmatched to any gene: 11. This CDR3 region has 17 residues. Per the germline V gene, CDR1 is SNHLY and CDR2 is FYNNEI. CDR3 in amino acids: CASSEMAGGVYYTEAFF. The CDR3 DNA is TGTGCCAGCAGTGAAATGGCAGGGGGCGTCTATTACACTGAAGCTTTCTTT.

The chain couples TRBV5-1 to TRBJ1-5; 7 nucleotides line up with TRBD1. The CDR3 has 14 residues. Trimming cost V 6 bases and J 4 bases; bases outside gene matches: 7. Germline values: CDR1 SGHRS, CDR2 YFSETQ. This CDR3 is CASTGGLSNQPQHF. The CDR3 nucleotides are TGCGCCAGCACAGGGGGACTCTCAAATCAGCCCCAGCATTTT.

This clonotype was observed a handful of times. CDR3 protein: CASSFILQLATNEKLFF. CDR3 nucleotides: TGTGCCAGCAGTTTTATTTTACAGCTTGCAACTAATGAAAAACTGTTTTTT. The chain carries TRBV12-3 or TRBV12-4 and TRBJ1-4; D unclear. The V and J ends lost 3 bases and 0 bases respectively, with 14 bases between them. The CDR3 is made up of 17 amino acids.

This clonotype was detected only a few times. V is TRBV20-1 and J is TRBJ1-2, with 7 bases fitting TRBD1. Trimming removed 6 bases from V and 2 bases from J; junction bases left unmatched: 6. This CDR3 is 13 amino acids long. Germline V gives CDR1 DFQATT, CDR2 SNEGSKA (reference sequence). The CDR3, as DNA: TGCAGTGCCCAGGGGGGTCAAAACTATGGCTACACCTTC. Translating gives CSAQGGQNYGYTF.

The genes are TRBV19 and TRBJ2-5, with TRBD2 matching 10 bases. CDR1 is LNHDA, CDR2 SQIVND, per germline (reference sequence). V shed 4 bases and J 5 bases; nucleotides not matched to a gene: 7. This CDR3 is built from 15 residues. This chain's CDR3 is CASSRLAGRGETQYF. CDR3 nucleotide sequence: TGTGCCAGTAGTAGACTAGCGGGCCGCGGGGAGACCCAGTACTTC.